Listed below are T cell receptor beta chains from one sample, sequenced in a study of T cell responses to AZD1222 COVID-19 vaccine. Repertoires were generated with immunoSEQ multiplex PCR, while TCRdb's copy carries only in-frame clones and drops some. The repertoire has tens of thousands of clones, roughly 85% of them found once; the top ten carry 11%. The material was peripheral blood, obtained 28 days after the second AZD1222 dose. The receptors derive from an adult who received the AZD1222 COVID-19 vaccine. CDR3s include the opening cysteine and the closing phenylalanine or tryptophan. A D gene is named only where the DNA matches it firmly. Clone size, where shown, is once, few, many, or a class for clones that have expanded.

v_gene: TRBV29-1; abundance: .; j_gene: TRBJ1-5; d_gene: .; CDR3aa: CSVVENSNQPQHF; CDR3nt: TGCAGCGTTGTCGAGAATAGCAATCAGCCCCAGCATTTT
v_gene: TRBV15; abundance: .; j_gene: TRBJ2-2; d_gene: TRBD1; CDR3aa: CATSSGTEAKELFF; CDR3nt: TGTGCCACCAGCAGTGGGACAGAGGCTAAAGAGCTGTTTTTT
v_gene: TRBV7-2; abundance: once; j_gene: TRBJ2-2; d_gene: .; CDR3aa: CASSLVKTGELFF; CDR3nt: TGTGCCAGCAGCTTAGTGAAGACCGGGGAGCTGTTTTTT
v_gene: TRBV3-1/TRBV3-2; abundance: .; j_gene: TRBJ1-1; d_gene: TRBD1; CDR3aa: CASSQEIVILGQGFFTEAFF; CDR3nt: TGTGCCAGCAGCCAAGAGATCGTCATCTTGGGACAGGGGTTTTTCACTGAAGCTTTCTTT
v_gene: TRBV27; abundance: .; j_gene: TRBJ2-7; d_gene: TRBD2; CDR3aa: CASSLSTSGGTPYEQYF; CDR3nt: TGTGCCAGCAGTTTATCGACTAGCGGGGGGACTCCCTACGAGCAGTACTTC
v_gene: TRBV7-2; abundance: .; j_gene: TRBJ2-1; d_gene: TRBD2; CDR3aa: CASSLLGAGGYNEQFF; CDR3nt: TGTGCCAGCAGCTTATTGGGTGCGGGGGGATACAATGAGCAGTTCTTC
v_gene: TRBV29-1; abundance: .; j_gene: TRBJ1-4; d_gene: .; CDR3aa: CSVTTRAGANEKLFF; CDR3nt: TGCAGCGTTACGACCCGTGCGGGGGCTAATGAAAAACTGTTTTTT
v_gene: TRBV7-2; abundance: .; j_gene: TRBJ2-2; d_gene: TRBD2; CDR3aa: CASRASGDTGELFF; CDR3nt: TGTGCCAGCAGGGCTAGCGGGGACACCGGGGAGCTGTTTTTT
v_gene: TRBV30; abundance: .; j_gene: TRBJ1-4; d_gene: .; CDR3aa: CAWSMRGILLFF; CDR3nt: TGTGCCTGGAGTATGCGTGGGATCCTACTGTTTTTT
v_gene: TRBV5-1; abundance: .; j_gene: TRBJ1-2; d_gene: TRBD1; CDR3aa: CASSPLPFPIDRGNYGYTF; CDR3nt: TGCGCCAGCAGCCCACTACCGTTTCCAATCGACAGGGGGAACTATGGCTACACCTTC
v_gene: TRBV18; abundance: .; j_gene: TRBJ2-7; d_gene: .; CDR3aa: CASSPVQAGPFGEQYF; CDR3nt: TGTGCCAGCTCACCAGTGCAGGCAGGCCCCTTTGGGGAGCAGTACTTC
v_gene: TRBV5-1; abundance: once; j_gene: TRBJ2-2; d_gene: .; CDR3aa: CATGAWGAGELFF; CDR3nt: TGCGCCACCGGTGCGTGGGGGGCCGGGGAGCTGTTTTTT
v_gene: TRBV7-9; abundance: .; j_gene: TRBJ2-7; d_gene: TRBD2; CDR3aa: CASTTMGRGEQYF; CDR3nt: TGTGCCAGCACCACCATGGGGAGGGGCGAGCAGTACTTC
v_gene: TRBV6-5; abundance: .; j_gene: TRBJ1-1; d_gene: .; CDR3aa: CASSPNEAMNTEAFF; CDR3nt: TGTGCCAGCAGTCCTAACGAGGCGATGAACACTGAAGCTTTCTTT
v_gene: TRBV7-3; abundance: .; j_gene: TRBJ2-1; d_gene: .; CDR3aa: CASSLRAVSSYNEQFF; CDR3nt: TGTGCCAGCAGCTTAAGGGCAGTAAGCTCCTACAATGAGCAGTTCTTC
v_gene: TRBV7-2; abundance: .; j_gene: TRBJ2-7; d_gene: .; CDR3aa: CASSLLGGDSYEQYF; CDR3nt: TGTGCCAGCAGCTTATTGGGCGGTGACTCCTACGAGCAGTACTTC
v_gene: TRBV6-5; abundance: .; j_gene: TRBJ1-4; d_gene: .; CDR3aa: CASSYSRPGNEKLFF; CDR3nt: TGTGCCAGCAGTTACTCGCGGCCAGGGAATGAAAAACTGTTTTTT
v_gene: TRBV18; abundance: .; j_gene: TRBJ2-7; d_gene: .; CDR3aa: CASSQGHQDEQYF; CDR3nt: TGTGCCAGCTCACAGGGACATCAAGACGAGCAGTACTTC
v_gene: TRBV7-6; abundance: .; j_gene: TRBJ2-3; d_gene: .; CDR3aa: CASSSTLDRTDTQYF; CDR3nt: TGTGCCAGCAGCTCAACCCTCGACAGAACAGATACGCAGTATTTT
v_gene: TRBV6-2/TRBV6-3; abundance: .; j_gene: TRBJ2-2; d_gene: .; CDR3aa: CASSTDMVGTGELFF; CDR3nt: TGTGCCAGCAGTACGGACATGGTGGGGACCGGGGAGCTGTTTTTT
v_gene: TRBV27; abundance: .; j_gene: TRBJ1-2; d_gene: TRBD1; CDR3aa: CASSLSEGTGSGYTF; CDR3nt: TGTGCCAGCAGTTTATCGGAGGGGACAGGGTCTGGCTACACCTTC
v_gene: TRBV7-2; abundance: .; j_gene: TRBJ1-3; d_gene: TRBD1; CDR3aa: CASSPDRLGNTIYF; CDR3nt: TGTGCCAGCAGCCCGGACAGGCTTGGAAACACCATATATTTT
v_gene: TRBV5-6; abundance: .; j_gene: TRBJ2-5; d_gene: TRBD2; CDR3aa: CASSPDVSGGRETQYF; CDR3nt: TGTGCCAGCAGCCCTGACGTTAGCGGGGGGAGGGAGACCCAGTACTTC
v_gene: TRBV2; abundance: .; j_gene: TRBJ1-2; d_gene: .; CDR3aa: CASSRDTIPSGGYTF; CDR3nt: TGTGCCAGCAGCCGGGACACCATTCCGAGCGGTGGCTACACCTTC
v_gene: TRBV5-1; abundance: .; j_gene: TRBJ2-7; d_gene: .; CDR3aa: CASSLPSSSYEQYF; CDR3nt: TGCGCCAGCAGCTTGCCGTCAAGCTCCTACGAGCAGTACTTC
v_gene: TRBV6-6; abundance: .; j_gene: TRBJ2-3; d_gene: TRBD1; CDR3aa: CASQPRTGGGTDTQYF; CDR3nt: TGTGCCAGCCAACCTAGGACAGGGGGGGGCACAGATACGCAGTATTTT
v_gene: TRBV9; abundance: .; j_gene: TRBJ1-2; d_gene: TRBD1; CDR3aa: CASSVGTGGDYGYTF; CDR3nt: TGTGCCAGCAGCGTTGGGACAGGGGGAGACTATGGCTACACCTTC
v_gene: TRBV2; abundance: .; j_gene: TRBJ2-7; d_gene: TRBD2; CDR3aa: CASKGSSGDWEQYF; CDR3nt: TGTGCCAGCAAGGGTTCGAGCGGGGACTGGGAGCAGTACTTC
v_gene: TRBV28; abundance: once; j_gene: TRBJ1-3; d_gene: .; CDR3aa: CASSLAGSSSGNTIYF; CDR3nt: TGTGCCAGCAGTTTGGCAGGGTCCTCCTCTGGAAACACCATATATTTT
v_gene: TRBV19; abundance: .; j_gene: TRBJ2-1; d_gene: .; CDR3aa: CASSMALYGEQFF; CDR3nt: TGTGCCAGTAGTATGGCGCTATACGGAGAGCAGTTCTTC
v_gene: TRBV7-3; abundance: .; j_gene: TRBJ2-2; d_gene: .; CDR3aa: CASSPSGGLITGELFF; CDR3nt: TGTGCCAGCAGCCCGAGTGGGGGATTGATAACCGGGGAGCTGTTTTTT
v_gene: TRBV5-1; abundance: .; j_gene: TRBJ1-3; d_gene: .; CDR3aa: CASSGEANTIYF; CDR3nt: TGCGCCAGTTCAGGGGAGGCAAACACCATATATTTT
v_gene: TRBV5-1; abundance: .; j_gene: TRBJ2-2; d_gene: .; CDR3aa: CASSLDGAARADSGELFF; CDR3nt: TGCGCCAGCAGCTTGGACGGCGCGGCCAGGGCTGACAGCGGGGAGCTGTTTTTT
v_gene: TRBV4-1; abundance: .; j_gene: TRBJ2-2; d_gene: TRBD1; CDR3aa: CASSSWTGANTGELFF; CDR3nt: TGCGCCAGCAGCTCCTGGACAGGAGCGAACACCGGGGAGCTGTTTTTT
v_gene: TRBV4-3; abundance: .; j_gene: TRBJ2-3; d_gene: .; CDR3aa: CASSRGNPLRSTDTQYF; CDR3nt: TGCGCCAGCAGCAGAGGAAACCCCTTGCGGAGCACAGATACGCAGTATTTT
v_gene: TRBV2; abundance: .; j_gene: TRBJ2-3; d_gene: TRBD2; CDR3aa: CASTDSGGTDTQYF; CDR3nt: TGTGCCAGCACCGATAGCGGGGGCACAGATACGCAGTATTTT
v_gene: TRBV29-1; abundance: .; j_gene: TRBJ2-7; d_gene: .; CDR3aa: CSVEGTGNPFYEQYF; CDR3nt: TGCAGCGTTGAAGGCACAGGGAACCCTTTCTACGAGCAGTACTTC
v_gene: TRBV29-1; abundance: .; j_gene: TRBJ2-2; d_gene: .; CDR3aa: CSFYTNTGELFF; CDR3nt: TGCAGCTTCTACACGAACACCGGGGAGCTGTTTTTT
v_gene: TRBV27; abundance: once; j_gene: TRBJ2-2; d_gene: .; CDR3aa: CASRYGGELFF; CDR3nt: TGTGCCAGCCGCTATGGCGGGGAGCTGTTTTTT
v_gene: TRBV5-5; abundance: .; j_gene: TRBJ1-2; d_gene: TRBD1; CDR3aa: CASSAGEGAEGYTF; CDR3nt: TGTGCCAGCAGCGCGGGGGAGGGGGCGGAAGGCTACACCTTC
v_gene: TRBV7-5; abundance: .; j_gene: TRBJ1-6; d_gene: .; CDR3aa: CARSPKAPAYNSPLHF; CDR3nt: TGTGCCAGAAGTCCAAAGGCCCCAGCCTATAATTCACCCCTCCACTTT
v_gene: TRBV7-6; abundance: .; j_gene: TRBJ2-7; d_gene: .; CDR3aa: CASSPGFQYEQYF; CDR3nt: TGTGCCAGCAGCCCTGGGTTCCAATACGAGCAGTACTTC
v_gene: TRBV7-2; abundance: .; j_gene: TRBJ2-2; d_gene: TRBD2; CDR3aa: CASSRPLGGGADTGELFF; CDR3nt: TGTGCCAGCAGCAGGCCCTTAGGCGGGGGGGCGGACACCGGGGAGCTGTTTTTT
v_gene: TRBV7-9; abundance: few; j_gene: TRBJ2-1; d_gene: .; CDR3aa: CASSLAYVAYNEQFF; CDR3nt: TGTGCCAGCAGCTTAGCCTATGTGGCCTACAATGAGCAGTTCTTC
v_gene: TRBV28; abundance: .; j_gene: TRBJ1-2; d_gene: .; CDR3aa: CASSLRPRSEYNYGYTF; CDR3nt: TGTGCCAGCAGTTTACGACCTCGTAGCGAATATAACTATGGCTACACCTTC
v_gene: TRBV6-5; abundance: .; j_gene: TRBJ1-2; d_gene: .; CDR3aa: CASSSTGTLAHRGYTF; CDR3nt: TGTGCCAGCAGTTCCACCGGGACATTGGCTCACCGCGGCTACACCTTC
v_gene: TRBV6-2/TRBV6-3; abundance: .; j_gene: TRBJ2-7; d_gene: TRBD2; CDR3aa: CASSPPRGVIYEQYF; CDR3nt: TGTGCCAGCAGTCCCCCGCGGGGGGTCATCTACGAGCAGTACTTC
v_gene: TRBV5-6; abundance: .; j_gene: TRBJ2-1; d_gene: TRBD2; CDR3aa: CASSLGLAGGFDNEQFF; CDR3nt: TGTGCCAGCAGCTTGGGACTAGCGGGGGGCTTTGACAATGAGCAGTTCTTC
v_gene: TRBV18; abundance: .; j_gene: TRBJ2-6; d_gene: .; CDR3aa: CASSRKGGSSGANVLTF; CDR3nt: TGTGCCAGCTCACGTAAGGGGGGGAGCTCTGGGGCCAACGTCCTGACTTTC
v_gene: TRBV10-3; abundance: .; j_gene: TRBJ1-2; d_gene: .; CDR3aa: CAISPREMGYTF; CDR3nt: TGTGCCATCAGCCCCAGGGAGATGGGCTACACCTTC
v_gene: TRBV7-9; abundance: few; j_gene: TRBJ2-7; d_gene: .; CDR3aa: CASSQIGDSYEQYF; CDR3nt: TGTGCCAGCAGCCAAATCGGCGACAGCTACGAGCAGTACTTC
v_gene: TRBV5-1; abundance: .; j_gene: TRBJ2-3; d_gene: TRBD2; CDR3aa: CASSFPRLAGGLPDTQYF; CDR3nt: TGCGCCAGCAGCTTCCCCCGACTAGCGGGGGGCCTACCAGATACGCAGTATTTT
v_gene: TRBV7-2; abundance: .; j_gene: TRBJ1-5; d_gene: .; CDR3aa: CASSLDGHLSKYSNQPQHF; CDR3nt: TGTGCCAGCAGCTTAGACGGACACCTCTCTAAATATAGCAATCAGCCCCAGCATTTT